The source of this T cell receptor beta chain is a study of cytomegalovirus exposure and HLA in healthy donors. Whole-study results and caveats: Researchers counted around 160 TCR beta chains as cytomegalovirus-associated. Many donors carried some public TCRs, although rarity characterized most TCR sequences. Later, TCR association rates were found to vary by HLA locus, highest for DRB1 and lowest for HLA-C.

Amplification used 60 Vbeta primers and 13 Jbeta primers. This table comes from immunoSEQ multiplex PCR, and its TCRdb copy is limited to in-frame clones, with some not included. Among about 120,000 clones listed, 75% to 80% were seen once. With regard to this clone: Its antigen is currently unknown.

V was pared by 2 bases and J by 3 bases, with 5 bases of the junction left unmatched. Germline-derived CDR1 and CDR2 are SEHNR and FQNEAQ (reference sequence). The CDR3 spans 15 residues. J is TRBJ1-1 and V is TRBV7-9; 8 nucleotides line up with TRBD1. Sequencing was carried out using PBMCs. The TCR was taken from a woman between 35 and 50 years old in good health and CMV-seropositive. The CDR3 sequence: CASSLQAQGDTEAFF. The CDR3 DNA is TGTGCCAGCAGCTTACAGGCACAGGGGGACACTGAAGCTTTCTTT.